Below are 26 T cell receptor beta chains sequenced from a single sample in a study of blood T cell repertoires in COVID-19. TCRdb's table, derived via immunoSEQ multiplex PCR, lists solely in-frame clones and lacks some. The sample includes 370,000 or so clones, over 75% of them seen just once. Sequencing input: PBMCs or T cells enriched from blood (not recorded which). Receptor source: a man between 25 and 39 years old who had recovered from COVID-19.

J is TRBJ1-1 and V is TRBV10-3; D unclear. The CDR3 spans 14 residues. Trimming pared 0 bases from V and 6 bases from J, leaving 11 bases between. Per the germline V gene, CDR1 is ENHRY and CDR2 is SYGVKD. The CDR3 protein is CAISESVTGAEAFF. CDR3 coding DNA: TGTGCCATCAGTGAGTCTGTAACGGGTGCTGAAGCTTTCTTT.

This rearrangement joins TRBV5-6 to TRBJ1-1; 7 nucleotides agree with TRBD1. CDR3 length equals 16 residues. J gave up 3 bases and V 1 base, and 9 bases lay outside the gene matches. CDR1 and CDR2 from the germline V gene are SGHDT and YYEEEE. Here the CDR3 DNA reads TGTGCCAGCAGCTTGAGGCGCAGGGGGGTTGACACTGAAGCTTTCTTT. This sequence encodes CASSLRRRGVDTEAFF.

This rearrangement joins TRBV3-1 (or the pseudogene TRBV3-2) to TRBJ2-7, with 9 bases aligning to TRBD1. This CDR3 contains 15 residues. After removal of 1 base from V and 2 bases from J, the junction contained 3 bases not matched to a gene. CDR1 and CDR2 from the germline V gene are LGHDT and YNNKEL (reference sequence). The CDR3 spells CASSQGTGVTYEQYF. The CDR3 coding sequence is TGTGCCAGCAGCCAAGGGACAGGGGTTACCTACGAGCAGTACTTC.

The chain links TRBV4-1 to TRBJ2-5; 9 nucleotides line up with TRBD2. This CDR3 has 19 amino acids. Germline V gene lookup returns CDR1 MGHRA and CDR2 YSYEKL. Trimming cost V 0 bases and J 0 bases; bases outside gene matches: 11. In DNA, the CDR3 is TGCGCCAGCAGCCAAGATGGAGTAGCGGGGGCTACGTACCAAGAGACCCAGTACTTC. Its translation is CASSQDGVAGATYQETQYF.

This chain joins TRBV3-1 (or the pseudogene TRBV3-2) and TRBJ2-4, with TRBD2 as a possible D gene (5 bases). V was pared by 1 base and J by 8 bases, with 18 bases between. This CDR3 is 16 amino acids long. The germline CDR1 and CDR2 sequences are LGHDT and YNNKEL (reference sequence). Here the CDR3 DNA reads TGTGCCAGCAGCCAAGCCTCAGGTGAGGGTTGGTACATTCAGTACTTC. This translates into CASSQASGEGWYIQYF.

The rearrangement links TRBV4-2 to TRBJ2-7; 7 bases agree with TRBD1. Germline V gene lookup returns CDR1 LGHNA and CDR2 YNFKEQ. The CDR3 covers 15 residues. J gave up 5 bases and V 0 bases, and 7 bases lay outside the gene matches. The CDR3 bases are TGTGCCAGCAGCCAAGATAAGACAGGGTCCGACGAGCAGTACTTC. Translation gives CASSQDKTGSDEQYF.

The chain recombines TRBV7-9 with TRBJ1-1; 8 bases align to TRBD1. The junction had 7 bases not matched to a gene; V was cut back by 5 bases and J by 5 bases. CDR1 is SEHNR and CDR2 is FQNEAQ in the germline V gene (reference sequence). CDR3 size: 14 residues. The chain's CDR3 is CASSVRTGRTEAFF. Here the CDR3 DNA reads TGTGCCAGCAGCGTCAGGACAGGGCGGACTGAAGCTTTCTTT.

V gene TRBV7-9 combines with J gene TRBJ1-2; D possibly corresponds to TRBD1 (5 bases). CDR3 length equals 15 residues. Trimming took off 4 bases at V and 5 bases at J, with 17 bases between the two ends. CDR1 and CDR2 (germline): SEHNR, FQNEAQ (reference sequence). CDR3 DNA: TGTGCCAGCAGCTATAACCTCCAGACAGAGTATGGCTACACCTTC. Residues: CASSYNLQTEYGYTF.

The chain employs TRBV28 and TRBJ1-3; D is ambiguous. The germline V and J ends were trimmed by 1 base and 1 base, with 11 bases remaining between them. Germline CDR1 is MDHEN and CDR2 is SYDVKM. The CDR3 consists of 16 residues. This chain's CDR3 is CASSLYPPGSGNTIYF. In DNA form, the CDR3 reads TGTGCCAGCAGTTTATACCCCCCGGGGTCTGGAAACACCATATATTTT.

The chain is built from TRBV2 and TRBJ1-1; possible D gene TRBD1, 5 bases. There are 14 residues in the CDR3. The germline V gene encodes CDR1 SNHLY and CDR2 FYNNEI. Trimming shortened V by 8 bases and J by 1 base, and 14 bases separated the two germline ends. The chain's CDR3 is CASPSRVSNTEAFF. The CDR3 DNA reads as TGTGCCAGCCCCTCCAGGGTCTCGAACACTGAAGCTTTCTTT.

The CDR3 here is CASSQDPGGFVTQYF. CDR3 DNA sequence: TGTGCCAGCAGCCAGGATCCAGGGGGATTCGTGACCCAGTACTTC. V and J are TRBV14 and TRBJ2-5; the match to TRBD1 covers 7 bases. The germline V gene encodes CDR1 SGHDN and CDR2 FVKESK. This CDR3 has 15 amino acids. V lost 3 bases and J lost 7; bases outside the gene matches: 11.

The rearrangement links TRBV7-9 to TRBJ2-3; D gene ambiguous. CDR1 and CDR2 (germline): SEHNR, FQNEAQ (reference sequence). Trimming shortened V by 4 bases and J by 2 bases, and 7 bases separated the two germline ends. This CDR3 has 13 amino acids. CDR3 nucleotides: TGTGCCAGCAGCTCGGAGAACACAGATACGCAGTATTTT. It codes for CASSSENTDTQYF.

The J gene is TRBJ2-7, the V gene TRBV10-3; 9 bases align to TRBD1. This CDR3 region has 14 residues. CDR1 and CDR2 from the germline V gene are ENHRY and SYGVKD. V was pared by 1 base and J by 7 bases, with 5 bases of the junction left unmatched. CDR3 protein: CAISEWDRVEEQYF. The CDR3 DNA is TGTGCCATCAGTGAGTGGGACAGGGTAGAAGAGCAGTACTTC.

The chain carries TRBV6-5 and TRBJ1-3; 9 nucleotides align to TRBD1. Germline loops: CDR1 MNHEY, CDR2 SVGAGI. The CDR3 length is 15 residues. V dropped 5 bases and J dropped 1; count of bases not matched to a gene: 3. Written as DNA, the CDR3 is TGTGCCAGCAGTACAGGGGGCTTTTCTGGAAACACCATATATTTT. Its translation: CASSTGGFSGNTIYF.

This chain connects TRBV5-6 to TRBJ1-1; 9 bases match TRBD1. Germline loops: CDR1 SGHDT, CDR2 YYEEEE. The CDR3 is made up of 16 amino acids. V lost 1 base, J lost 5 bases, and 9 bases stayed unmatched. The CDR3 nucleotides are TGTGCCAGCAGCTTGAGTCAGACAGGGGGAAAGACTGAAGCTTTCTTT. As protein: CASSLSQTGGKTEAFF.

The J gene is TRBJ1-5, the V gene TRBV19; 10 positions match TRBD1. The CDR3 runs 17 residues. The J segment lost 1 base and the V segment lost 5 bases, leaving 8 bases of the junction unmatched. Looked up from germline, CDR1 is LNHDA and CDR2 is SQIVND (reference sequence). The CDR3 here is CASSPGTGDRSNQPQHF. The DNA of the CDR3 is TGTGCCAGTAGTCCCGGGACAGGGGATCGAAGCAATCAGCCCCAGCATTTT.

Only one count was recorded for this clone. J is TRBJ2-3 and V is TRBV6-5, with 8 bases aligning to TRBD2. Unmatched junction bases numbered 4, after V lost 5 bases and J lost 0 bases. The CDR3 is 15 amino acids. Germline loops: CDR1 MNHEY, CDR2 SVGAGI. CDR3 coding DNA: TGTGCCAGCAGTCTAGGCGGGGGGAGCACAGATACGCAGTATTTT. This codes for CASSLGGGSTDTQYF.

In its sample, this clone was seen once. The rearrangement uses TRBV13 and TRBJ1-4, with unresolved D. V gave up 4 bases and J gave up 8 bases, with 11 bases separating them. The CDR3 covers 13 residues. Germline V CDR1 and CDR2: PRHDT, FYEKMQ (reference sequence). Here the CDR3 DNA reads TGTGCCAGCAGCTCTTACCCCCGGGAAAAACTGTTTTTT. This encodes CASSSYPREKLFF.

This clone was observed once. This sequence joins TRBV9 and TRBJ2-2; D uncertain. The CDR3 sequence is 14 residues long. Trimming removed 0 bases at V and 8 bases at J, with 11 bases between. The germline V gene has CDR1 SGDLS and CDR2 YYNGEE. CDR3 protein: CASSVEAPGGELFF. The CDR3 DNA follows: TGTGCCAGCAGCGTAGAGGCCCCAGGAGGGGAGCTGTTTTTT.

The chain joins TRBV5-1 to TRBJ2-2; D not resolved. Germline V gene sequence: CDR1 SGHRS, CDR2 YFSETQ. The CDR3 runs to 15 residues. Trimming cost V 2 bases and J 0 bases, with 8 bases left between them. The CDR3: CASSLQKTNTGELFF. DNA of the CDR3: TGCGCCAGCAGCTTACAGAAAACGAACACCGGGGAGCTGTTTTTT.

This chain connects TRBV6-6 to TRBJ2-5, with 10 positions matching TRBD2. J lost 1 base, V lost 5 bases, and 7 bases had no gene match. Germline CDR1 MNHNY, CDR2 SVGAGI (reference sequence). The CDR3 extends over 16 amino acids. DNA for the CDR3: TGTGCCAGCAGTGGGCCTAGCGGGGGTGGCCAAGAGACCCAGTACTTC. Amino acid sequence: CASSGPSGGGQETQYF.

The chain combines TRBV9 with TRBJ1-2; no clear D. The CDR3 length is 13 residues. With 2 bases removed from V and 1 base from J, the gap between germline ends came to 6 bases. CDR1 and CDR2 (germline): SGDLS, YYNGEE. The CDR3 reads CASSVRDNYGYTF. CDR3 coding DNA: TGTGCCAGCAGCGTTCGGGATAACTATGGCTACACCTTC.

V gene TRBV5-1 combines with J gene TRBJ1-6; 7 nucleotides match TRBD1. CDR1 and CDR2 (germline): SGHRS, YFSETQ. With V trimmed by 3 bases and J by 9 bases, 9 bases remained unmatched. This CDR3 spans 15 amino acids. The CDR3: CASSYGQDLGSPLHF. In DNA, the CDR3 is TGCGCCAGCAGCTACGGACAGGACTTAGGTTCACCCCTCCACTTT.

The chain recombines TRBV12-5 with TRBJ1-5; the D is unclear. Trimming pared 3 bases from V and 7 bases from J, leaving 10 bases between. The CDR3 spans 13 residues. Germline CDR1 reads LGHNT; CDR2 reads FRNRAP. The DNA for the CDR3 is TGTGCTAGTGGTTTTATCCAGGCCCAGCCCCAGCATTTT. Its protein product is CASGFIQAQPQHF.

The chain carries TRBV5-6 and TRBJ2-2; D is possibly TRBD1 (6 bases). The V gene lost 8 bases and the J gene lost 1 base, with 24 bases spanning the gap. CDR1 and CDR2 (germline): SGHDT, YYEEEE. The CDR3 has 18 residues. The CDR3 bases are TGTGCCAGTTACTTAGAACGGCTGGGACACCTGAACACCGGGGAGCTGTTTTTT. Its protein is CASYLERLGHLNTGELFF.

The J gene is TRBJ1-1, the V gene TRBV6-4; D is undetermined. Germline loops: CDR1 MRHNA, CDR2 SNTAGT. With 2 bases removed from V and 5 bases from J, the gap between germline ends came to 9 bases. This CDR3 has 13 amino acids. The CDR3 sequence is CASSDVRGTEAFF. The CDR3 nucleotides are TGTGCCAGCAGTGACGTTCGAGGAACTGAAGCTTTCTTT.